Listed here are 17 T cell receptor beta chains from one sample, sequenced in a study of shared clonotypes between healthy human individuals. Only in-frame clones appear in the TCRdb table, and some are missing; sequencing was by immunoSEQ multiplex PCR. This sample has a few million clones, with 90% to 95% found just once. Sequences were obtained from naive CD4+ T cells from PBMCs. The subset: CD45RA+ positively selected. The receptors were sampled from a man aged 18 to 30 in good health. Some clones in this sample may be carry-over from other donors' samples.

The chain recombines TRBV6-5 with TRBJ2-7; 9 bases agree with TRBD2. The germline V gene encodes CDR1 MNHEY and CDR2 SVGAGI. There are 16 residues in the CDR3. J lost 2 bases, V lost 0 bases, and 5 bases had no gene match. CDR3 sequence: CASSYSGGRAPYEQYF. The CDR3 DNA is TGTGCCAGCAGTTACTCTGGCGGGAGGGCCCCCTACGAGCAGTACTTC.

The V gene is TRBV14, the J gene TRBJ2-7; D unclear. Germline V CDR1 and CDR2: SGHDN, FVKESK. The V end lost 2 bases, the J end lost 0 bases, and 11 bases lay between the germline ends. This CDR3 region has 15 residues. CDR3 coding DNA: TGTGCCAGCAGCCAACGCCAGAGGAGCTCCTACGAGCAGTACTTC. It yields the protein CASSQRQRSSYEQYF.

The chain joins TRBV11-2 to TRBJ2-1; weak D call: TRBD2 (5 bases). The CDR3 is 14 amino acids. The V gene lost 5 bases and the J gene lost 0 bases, with 8 bases spanning the gap. The germline gives CDR1 SGHAT, CDR2 FQNNGV. CDR3 nucleotides: TGTGCCAGCAGCGGACTGAGCTCCTACAATGAGCAGTTCTTC. Translating it yields CASSGLSSYNEQFF.

The chain combines TRBV21-1 with TRBJ2-1; TRBD2, as called in the table, went unchecked against the DNA. TRBV21-1 corresponds to a pseudogene. The CDR3 is made up of 18 amino acids. Written as DNA, the CDR3 is TGTGCCAGCAGCAAATCGTCTCGACTTCAGAGCTCCTACAATGAGCAGTTCTTC. The encoded protein is CASSKSSRLQSSYNEQFF.

V gene TRBV6-5 combines with J gene TRBJ1-1; 8 positions match TRBD1. The CDR3 loop spans 14 amino acids. V lost 5 bases and J lost 4; bases outside the gene matches: 6. The germline V gene has CDR1 MNHEY and CDR2 SVGAGI. CDR3: CASSHGTGGTEAFF. As DNA, the CDR3 is TGTGCCAGCAGTCATGGGACAGGAGGCACTGAAGCTTTCTTT.

J is TRBJ2-7 and V is TRBV10-3, with 7 bases lining up with TRBD1. From germline, CDR1 is ENHRY and CDR2 SYGVKD. J lost 0 bases, V lost 4 bases, and 9 bases had no gene match. The CDR3 has 16 amino acids. CDR3 sequence: CAISVWRQGDSYEQYF. CDR3 nucleotide sequence: TGTGCCATCAGTGTATGGCGGCAGGGGGACTCCTACGAGCAGTACTTC.

This clone has only one observation. The chain uses TRBV7-2 and TRBJ2-1; TRBD2 matches at 7 bases. This CDR3 contains 15 residues. The germline CDR1 and CDR2 sequences are SGHTA and FQGNSA. The junction had 14 bases not matched to a gene; V was cut back by 5 bases and J by 10 bases. The CDR3 DNA reads as TGTGCCAGCAGCCTCAGGACTAGTATGCGCGGCGAGCAGTTCTTC. Translating it yields CASSLRTSMRGEQFF.

V usage is TRBV28 and J usage is TRBJ1-1; 7 bases match TRBD1. V was pared by 6 bases and J by 6 bases, with 4 bases of the junction left unmatched. CDR1 is MDHEN and CDR2 is SYDVKM in the germline V gene. CDR3 length: 12 residues. The CDR3 DNA reads as TGTGCCAGCAGCAAGACAGGGCCTGAAGCTTTCTTT. It codes for CASSKTGPEAFF.

This chain links TRBV6-1 with TRBJ2-5, with D maybe TRBD1 (5 bases). CDR1 and CDR2 from the germline V gene are MNHNS and SASEGT. Deletions cut 2 bases from V and 3 bases from J, with 13 bases between. The CDR3 length is 15 residues. This CDR3 reads CASSEMTASEETQYF. The DNA for the CDR3 is TGTGCCAGCAGTGAAATGACAGCGAGCGAAGAGACCCAGTACTTC.

V usage is TRBV7-9 and J usage is TRBJ2-3; 9 bases map to TRBD1. CDR1 SEHNR and CDR2 FQNEAQ come from the germline V gene (reference sequence). This CDR3 contains 12 residues. With V trimmed by 5 bases and J by 10 bases, 4 bases remained unmatched. The CDR3 spells CASSEDRGAQYF. CDR3 bases: TGTGCCAGCAGCGAGGACAGGGGAGCGCAGTATTTT.

The chain links TRBV6-6 to TRBJ2-5, with 14 positions matching TRBD2. The junction had 4 bases not matched to a gene; V was cut back by 5 bases and J by 5 bases. CDR1 is MNHNY, CDR2 SVGAGI, per germline (reference sequence). CDR3 length: 15 amino acids. This chain's CDR3 is CASSRGLAGGETQYF. CDR3 coding DNA: TGTGCCAGCAGTCGCGGACTAGCGGGAGGTGAGACCCAGTACTTC.

In regard to this clone: At the DNA level, this CDR3 is encoded by other sequences in the same sample as well. J is TRBJ2-5 and V is TRBV5-1; 8 bases agree with TRBD1. Germline CDR1 and CDR2: SGHRS and YFSETQ. The ends lost 4 bases at V and 5 bases at J; junction bases unmatched: 7. This CDR3 comprises 14 residues. The CDR3 DNA reads TGCGCCAGCAGCACTGGGACAGGCGGCGAGACCCAGTACTTC. Translating gives CASSTGTGGETQYF.

The chain recombines TRBV11-2 with TRBJ2-7, with unresolved D. Trimming left V 5 bases short and J 4 bases short, with 9 bases between. Germline V gene data show CDR1 as SGHAT and CDR2 as FQNNGV. The CDR3 has 12 residues. The CDR3, as DNA: TGTGCCAGCAGCGAGCCCCAGTACGAGCAGTACTTC. Translation gives CASSEPQYEQYF. Combining the CDR3 with reference TRBV11-2 and TRBJ2-7 gives the whole variable domain EAGVAQSPRYKIIEKRQSVAFWCNPISGHATLYWYQQILGQGPKLLIQFQNNGVVDDSQLPKDRFSAERLKGVDSTLKIQPAKLEDSAVYLCASSEPQYEQYFGPGTRLTVT.

V usage is TRBV7-9 and J usage is TRBJ2-7, with TRBD1 matching over 7 bases. V gave up 4 bases and J gave up 2 bases; unmatched junction bases: 11. The CDR3 extends over 16 amino acids. From germline, CDR1 is SEHNR and CDR2 FQNEAQ (reference sequence). CDR3 DNA: TGTGCCAGCAGCTCCTTCGACAGGGAAGGGGCCTACGAGCAGTACTTC. Amino acids: CASSSFDREGAYEQYF.

The chain employs TRBV2 and TRBJ1-4; D may be TRBD1 (5 bases). Trimming pared 8 bases from V and 7 bases from J, leaving 11 bases between. The germline gives CDR1 SNHLY, CDR2 FYNNEI. The CDR3 has 12 residues. CDR3 in DNA: TGTGCCAGCTCTAGGACACTTGAAAAACTGTTTTTT. The encoded protein is CASSRTLEKLFF.

This clone was detected only once. This sequence joins TRBV5-6 and TRBJ1-5; the match to TRBD1 covers 7 bases. The V gene end was trimmed by 4 bases and the J gene end by 5 bases; junction bases not matched to a gene: 9. This CDR3 has 15 amino acids. Germline CDR1 SGHDT, CDR2 YYEEEE. This chain's CDR3 is CASSRRGQIYQPQHF. CDR3 bases: TGTGCCAGCAGCCGGAGGGGGCAGATATATCAGCCCCAGCATTTT.

V and J are TRBV5-1 and TRBJ2-7; 8 nucleotides line up with TRBD2. V lost 4 bases, J lost 5 bases, and 2 bases stayed unmatched. Germline V gene lookup returns CDR1 SGHRS and CDR2 YFSETQ. The CDR3 has 12 residues. CDR3 in DNA: TGCGCCAGCAGCCCACTAGCGGACGAGCAGTACTTC. Translating gives CASSPLADEQYF.